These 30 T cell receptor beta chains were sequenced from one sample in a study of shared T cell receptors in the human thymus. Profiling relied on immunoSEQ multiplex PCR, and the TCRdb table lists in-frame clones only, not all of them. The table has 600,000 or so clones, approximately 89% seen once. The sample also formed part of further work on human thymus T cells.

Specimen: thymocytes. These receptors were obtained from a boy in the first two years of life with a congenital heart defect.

CDR3 residues: CASGVAGPNTGELFF. Here the CDR3 DNA reads TGCGCCAGCGGGGTAGCGGGACCGAACACCGGGGAGCTGTTTTTT. This sequence joins TRBV10-2 and TRBJ2-2; 8 bases are a match to TRBD2. Per germline, CDR1 WSHSY and CDR2 SAAADI. J lost 0 bases, V lost 8 bases, and 5 bases had no gene match. There are 15 residues in the CDR3.

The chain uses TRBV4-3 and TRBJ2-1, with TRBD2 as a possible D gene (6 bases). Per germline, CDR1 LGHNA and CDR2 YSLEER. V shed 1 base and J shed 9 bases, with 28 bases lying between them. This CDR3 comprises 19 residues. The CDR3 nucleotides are TGCGCCAGCAGCCAAGTGGGGGTGGAGGGGAGGAGGGAGTCGGGTGAGCAGTTCTTC. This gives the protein CASSQVGVEGRRESGEQFF.

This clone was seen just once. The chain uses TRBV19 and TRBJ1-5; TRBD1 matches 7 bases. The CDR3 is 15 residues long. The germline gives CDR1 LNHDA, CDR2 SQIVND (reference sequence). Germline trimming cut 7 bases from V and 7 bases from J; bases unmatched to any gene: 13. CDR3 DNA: TGTGCCAGTACCCATAGGACAGGCGGTAGCCAGCCCCAGCATTTT. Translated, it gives CASTHRTGGSQPQHF.

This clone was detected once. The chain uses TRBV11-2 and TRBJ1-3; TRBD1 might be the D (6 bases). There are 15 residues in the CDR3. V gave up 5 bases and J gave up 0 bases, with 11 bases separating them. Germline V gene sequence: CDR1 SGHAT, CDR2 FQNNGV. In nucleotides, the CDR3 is TGTGCCAGCAGCCCAACAGGGAGCTCTGGAAACACCATATATTTT. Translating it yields CASSPTGSSGNTIYF.

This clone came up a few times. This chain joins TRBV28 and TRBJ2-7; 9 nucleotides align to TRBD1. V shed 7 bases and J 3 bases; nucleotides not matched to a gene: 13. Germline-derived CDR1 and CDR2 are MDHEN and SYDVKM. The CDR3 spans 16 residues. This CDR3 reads CASTPTRTGEYYEQYF. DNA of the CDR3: TGTGCCAGCACCCCAACCCGGACAGGGGAATACTACGAGCAGTACTTC.

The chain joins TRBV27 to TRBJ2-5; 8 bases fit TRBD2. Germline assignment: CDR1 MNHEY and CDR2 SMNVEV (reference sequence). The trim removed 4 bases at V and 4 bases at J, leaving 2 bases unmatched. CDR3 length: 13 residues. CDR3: CASSSRGGETQYF. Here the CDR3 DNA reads TGTGCCAGCAGTTCCCGGGGGGGAGAGACCCAGTACTTC.

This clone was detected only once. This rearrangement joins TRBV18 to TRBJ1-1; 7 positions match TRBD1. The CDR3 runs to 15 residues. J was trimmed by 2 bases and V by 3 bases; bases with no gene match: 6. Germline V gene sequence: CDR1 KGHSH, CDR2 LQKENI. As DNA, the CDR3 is TGTGCCAGCTCACCGCGGGACAGAATAAACACTGAAGCTTTCTTT. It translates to CASSPRDRINTEAFF.

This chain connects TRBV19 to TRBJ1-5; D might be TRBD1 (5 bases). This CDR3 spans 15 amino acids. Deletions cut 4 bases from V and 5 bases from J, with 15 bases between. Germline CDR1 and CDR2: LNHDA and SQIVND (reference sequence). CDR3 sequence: CASSKSGPGDQPQHF. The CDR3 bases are TGTGCCAGTAGTAAGTCGGGGCCGGGAGATCAGCCCCAGCATTTT.

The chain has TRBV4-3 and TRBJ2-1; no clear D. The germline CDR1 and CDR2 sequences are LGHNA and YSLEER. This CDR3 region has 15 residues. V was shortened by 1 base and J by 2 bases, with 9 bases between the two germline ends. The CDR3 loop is CASSQGRRTYNEQFF. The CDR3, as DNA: TGCGCCAGCAGCCAAGGGAGAAGGACCTACAATGAGCAGTTCTTC.

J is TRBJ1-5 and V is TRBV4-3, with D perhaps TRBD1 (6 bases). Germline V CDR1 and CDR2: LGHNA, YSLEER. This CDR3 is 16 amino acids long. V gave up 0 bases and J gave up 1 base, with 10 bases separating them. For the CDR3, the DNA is TGCGCCAGCAGCCAAGACAGGACAGACAGCAATCAGCCCCAGCATTTT. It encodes CASSQDRTDSNQPQHF.

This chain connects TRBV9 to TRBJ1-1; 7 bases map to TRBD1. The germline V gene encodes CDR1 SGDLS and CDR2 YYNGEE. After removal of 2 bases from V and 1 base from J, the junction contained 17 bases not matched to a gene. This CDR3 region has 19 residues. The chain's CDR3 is CASSVSGSSGGRRNTEAFF. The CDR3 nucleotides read TGTGCCAGCAGCGTCTCCGGGAGTTCAGGGGGAAGGAGGAACACTGAAGCTTTCTTT.

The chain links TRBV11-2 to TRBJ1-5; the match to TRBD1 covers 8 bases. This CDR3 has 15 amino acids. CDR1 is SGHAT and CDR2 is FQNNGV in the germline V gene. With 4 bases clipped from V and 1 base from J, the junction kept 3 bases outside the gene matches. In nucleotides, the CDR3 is TGTGCCAGCAGCTCCGGACAGGGAAGCAATCAGCCCCAGCATTTT. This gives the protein CASSSGQGSNQPQHF. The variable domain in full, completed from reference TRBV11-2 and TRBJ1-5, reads EAGVAQSPRYKIIEKRQSVAFWCNPISGHATLYWYQQILGQGPKLLIQFQNNGVVDDSQLPKDRFSAERLKGVDSTLKIQPAKLEDSAVYLCASSSGQGSNQPQHFGDGTRLSIL.

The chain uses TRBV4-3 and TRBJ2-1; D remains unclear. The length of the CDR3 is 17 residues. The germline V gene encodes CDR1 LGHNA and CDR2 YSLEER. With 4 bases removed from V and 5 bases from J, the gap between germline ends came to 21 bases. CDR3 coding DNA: TGCGCCAGCAGCCCGCTCCTCTACGGCGGCCCGGACAATGAGCAGTTCTTC. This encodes CASSPLLYGGPDNEQFF.

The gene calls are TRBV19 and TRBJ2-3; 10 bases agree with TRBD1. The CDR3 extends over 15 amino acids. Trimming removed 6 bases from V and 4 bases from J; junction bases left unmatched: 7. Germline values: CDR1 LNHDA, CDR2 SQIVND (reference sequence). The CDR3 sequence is CASSRDRGRADTQYF. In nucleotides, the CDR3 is TGTGCCAGTAGCCGGGACAGGGGAAGGGCAGATACGCAGTATTTT.

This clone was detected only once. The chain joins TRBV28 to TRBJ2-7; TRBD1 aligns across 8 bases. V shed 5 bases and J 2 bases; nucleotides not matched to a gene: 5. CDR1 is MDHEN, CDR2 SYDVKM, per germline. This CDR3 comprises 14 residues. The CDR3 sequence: CASSPGTGTYEQYF. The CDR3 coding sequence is TGTGCCAGCAGTCCTGGGACAGGTACCTACGAGCAGTACTTC. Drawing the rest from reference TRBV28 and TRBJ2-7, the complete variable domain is DVKVTQSSRYLVKRTGEKVFLECVQDMDHENMFWYRQDPGLGLRLIYFSYDVKMKEKGDIPEGYSVSREKKERFSLILESASTNQTSMYLCASSPGTGTYEQYFGPGTRLTVT.

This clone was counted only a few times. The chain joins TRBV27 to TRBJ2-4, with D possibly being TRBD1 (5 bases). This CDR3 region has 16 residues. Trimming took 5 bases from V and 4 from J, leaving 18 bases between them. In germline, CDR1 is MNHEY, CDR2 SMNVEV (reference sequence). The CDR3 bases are TGTGCCAGCAGTGAAAATGGGGTGAACAGGAAAAACATTCAGTACTTC. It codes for CASSENGVNRKNIQYF.

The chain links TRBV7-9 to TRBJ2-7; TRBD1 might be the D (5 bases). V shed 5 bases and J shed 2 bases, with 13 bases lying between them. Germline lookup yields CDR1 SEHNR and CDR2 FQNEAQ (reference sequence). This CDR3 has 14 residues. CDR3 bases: TGTGCCAGCAGCCACCCCCAGGGAACCTACGAGCAGTACTTC. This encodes CASSHPQGTYEQYF. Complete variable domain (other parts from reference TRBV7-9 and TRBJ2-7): DTGVSQNPRHKITKRGQNVTFRCDPISEHNRLYWYRQTLGQGPEFLTYFQNEAQLEKSRLLSDRFSAERPKGSFSTLEIQRTEQGDSAMYLCASSHPQGTYEQYFGPGTRLTVT.

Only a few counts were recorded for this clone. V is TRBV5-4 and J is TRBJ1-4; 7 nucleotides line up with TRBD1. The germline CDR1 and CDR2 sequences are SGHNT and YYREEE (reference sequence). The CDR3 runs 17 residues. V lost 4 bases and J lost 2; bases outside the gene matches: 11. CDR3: CASSRGRKGATNEKLFF. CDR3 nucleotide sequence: TGTGCCAGCAGCAGGGGAAGAAAGGGGGCGACTAATGAAAAACTGTTTTTT. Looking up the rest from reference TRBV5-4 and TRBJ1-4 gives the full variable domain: ETGVTQSPTHLIKTRGQQVTLRCSSQSGHNTVSWYQQALGQGPQFIFQYYREEENGRGNFPPRFSGLQFPNYSSELNVNALELDDSALYLCASSRGRKGATNEKLFFGSGTQLSVL.

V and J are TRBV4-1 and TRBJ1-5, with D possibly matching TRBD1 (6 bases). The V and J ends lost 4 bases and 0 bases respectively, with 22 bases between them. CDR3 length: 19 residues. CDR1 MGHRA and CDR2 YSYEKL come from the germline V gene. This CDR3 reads CASSPIAWGGHNSNQPQHF. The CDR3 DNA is TGCGCCAGCAGCCCGATAGCCTGGGGGGGACACAATAGCAATCAGCCCCAGCATTTT.

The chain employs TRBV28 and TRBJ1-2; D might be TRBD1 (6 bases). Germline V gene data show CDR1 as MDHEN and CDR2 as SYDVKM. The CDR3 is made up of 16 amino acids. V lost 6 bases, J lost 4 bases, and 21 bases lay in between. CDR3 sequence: CASRRRQEIGSYGYTF. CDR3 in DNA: TGTGCCAGCAGAAGACGACAGGAAATTGGGAGCTATGGCTACACCTTC.

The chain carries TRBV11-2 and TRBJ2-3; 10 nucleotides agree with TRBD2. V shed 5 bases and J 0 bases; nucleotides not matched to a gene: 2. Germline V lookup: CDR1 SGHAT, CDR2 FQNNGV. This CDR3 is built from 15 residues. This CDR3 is CASSPGLASTDTQYF. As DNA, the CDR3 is TGTGCCAGCAGCCCGGGACTAGCGAGCACAGATACGCAGTATTTT.

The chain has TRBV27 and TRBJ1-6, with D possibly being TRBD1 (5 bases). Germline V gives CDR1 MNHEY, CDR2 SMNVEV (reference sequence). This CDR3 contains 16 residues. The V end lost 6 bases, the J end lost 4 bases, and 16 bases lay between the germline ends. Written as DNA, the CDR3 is TGTGCCAGCAGGGGGCGGGGGAGATGGTATAATTCACCCCTCCACTTT. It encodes CASRGRGRWYNSPLHF.

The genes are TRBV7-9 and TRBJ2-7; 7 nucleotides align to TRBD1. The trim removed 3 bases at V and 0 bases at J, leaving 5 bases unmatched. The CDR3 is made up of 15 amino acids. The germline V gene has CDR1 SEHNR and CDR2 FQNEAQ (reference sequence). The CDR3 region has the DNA TGTGCCAGCAGCTTGAGGGACAGTTTCTCCTACGAGCAGTACTTC. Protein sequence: CASSLRDSFSYEQYF. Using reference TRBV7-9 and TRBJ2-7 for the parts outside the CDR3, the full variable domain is DTGVSQNPRHKITKRGQNVTFRCDPISEHNRLYWYRQTLGQGPEFLTYFQNEAQLEKSRLLSDRFSAERPKGSFSTLEIQRTEQGDSAMYLCASSLRDSFSYEQYFGPGTRLTVT.

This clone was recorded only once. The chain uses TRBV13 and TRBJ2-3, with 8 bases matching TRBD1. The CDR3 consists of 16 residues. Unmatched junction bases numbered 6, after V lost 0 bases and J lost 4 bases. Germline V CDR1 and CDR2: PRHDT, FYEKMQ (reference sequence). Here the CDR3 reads CASSLGSRGPSDTQYF. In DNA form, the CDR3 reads TGTGCCAGCAGCTTAGGTTCCAGGGGGCCGTCAGATACGCAGTATTTT. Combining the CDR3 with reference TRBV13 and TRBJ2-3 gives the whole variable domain AAGVIQSPRHLIKEKRETATLKCYPIPRHDTVYWYQQGPGQDPQFLISFYEKMQSDKGSIPDRFSAQQFSDYHSELNMSSLELGDSALYFCASSLGSRGPSDTQYFGPGTRLTVL.

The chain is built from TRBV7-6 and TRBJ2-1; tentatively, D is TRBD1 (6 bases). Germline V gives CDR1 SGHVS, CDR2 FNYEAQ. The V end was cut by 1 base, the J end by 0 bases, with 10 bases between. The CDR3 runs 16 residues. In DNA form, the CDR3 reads TGTGCCAGCAGCTTAGATGAACAGGGCTCCTACAATGAGCAGTTCTTC. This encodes CASSLDEQGSYNEQFF.

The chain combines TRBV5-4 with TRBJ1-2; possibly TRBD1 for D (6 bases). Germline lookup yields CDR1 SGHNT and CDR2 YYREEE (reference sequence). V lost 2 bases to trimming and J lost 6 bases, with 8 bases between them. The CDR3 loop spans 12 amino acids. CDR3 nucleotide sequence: TGTGCCAGCAGCTTACAGGGAAATGGCTACACCTTC. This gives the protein CASSLQGNGYTF.

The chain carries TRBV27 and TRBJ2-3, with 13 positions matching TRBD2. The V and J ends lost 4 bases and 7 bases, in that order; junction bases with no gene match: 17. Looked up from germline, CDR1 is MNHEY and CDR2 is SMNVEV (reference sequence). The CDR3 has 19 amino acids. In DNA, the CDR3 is TGTGCCAGCAGTTCACTCACAGGCGGACTAGCGGGGGATGTGAATACGCAGTATTTT. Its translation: CASSSLTGGLAGDVNTQYF.

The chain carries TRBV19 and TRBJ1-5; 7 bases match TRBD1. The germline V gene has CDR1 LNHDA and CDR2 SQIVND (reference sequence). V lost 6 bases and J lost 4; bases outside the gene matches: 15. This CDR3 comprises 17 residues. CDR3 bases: TGTGCCAGTAGCCTCAACTCTGGGACAGAGATAAATCAGCCCCAGCATTTT. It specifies CASSLNSGTEINQPQHF.

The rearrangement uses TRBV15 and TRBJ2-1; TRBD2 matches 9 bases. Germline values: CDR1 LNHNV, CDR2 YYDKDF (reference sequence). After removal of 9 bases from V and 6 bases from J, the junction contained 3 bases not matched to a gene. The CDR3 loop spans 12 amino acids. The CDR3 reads CATISGSNEQFF. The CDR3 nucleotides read TGTGCCACTATTAGCGGGAGCAATGAGCAGTTCTTC. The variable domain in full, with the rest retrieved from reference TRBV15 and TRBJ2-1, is DAMVIQNPRYQVTQFGKPVTLSCSQTLNHNVMYWYQQKSSQAPKLLFHYYDKDFNNEADTPDNFQSRRPNTSFCFLDIRSPGLGDTAMYLCATISGSNEQFFGPGTRLTVL.

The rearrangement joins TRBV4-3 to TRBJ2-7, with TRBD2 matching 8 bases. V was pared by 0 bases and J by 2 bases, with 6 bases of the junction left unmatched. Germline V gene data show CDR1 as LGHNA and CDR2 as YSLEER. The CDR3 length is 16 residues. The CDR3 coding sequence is TGCGCCAGCAGCCAAGATCCCGGGAGGGCCCCCTACGAGCAGTACTTC. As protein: CASSQDPGRAPYEQYF.